The T cell receptor beta chain described here comes from a study of CD8 T cells in Susac syndrome. Random hexamers were used to reverse transcribe an amount of about 0.45 to 1 ug RNA. Coverage of TCR beta CDR3 amplification by immunoSEQ multiplex PCR extended to 54 Vbeta and 13 Jbeta. One entry per CDR3 protein results from TCRdb running MiXCR on the immunoSEQ multiplex PCR reads. The sample lists under 85,000 distinct CDR3 sequences; approximately 94% were seen once. This CDR3 region has 16 residues. CDR1 and CDR2 from the germline V gene are SEHNR and FQNEAQ (reference sequence). V gave up 5 bases and J gave up 0 bases, with 14 bases separating them.

This receptor was obtained from a human donor with multiple sclerosis. V is TRBV7-9 and J is TRBJ1-5; tentative D call: TRBD1 (5 bases). The specimen was CD8+ T cells from PBMCs. The DNA of the CDR3 is TGTGCCAGCAGCCAAGGGGTCGGGGGTAGCAATCAGCCCCAGCATTTT. Its protein product is CASSQGVGGSNQPQHF. The full variable domain, with the rest looked up from reference TRBV7-9 and TRBJ1-5, is DTGVSQNPRHKITKRGQNVTFRCDPISEHNRLYWYRQTLGQGPEFLTYFQNEAQLEKSRLLSDRFSAERPKGSFSTLEIQRTEQGDSAMYLCASSQGVGGSNQPQHFGDGTRLSIL.